Following are 16 T cell receptor beta chains from one sample sequenced in a study of CD8 T cells in Susac syndrome. Random hexamers were used to reverse transcribe roughly 0.5 to 1 ug of RNA. TCRdb re-analysed the immunoSEQ multiplex PCR reads in MiXCR, keeping a single row per CDR3 protein. The sample records around 80,000 distinct CDR3 sequences, 93% being singletons. The sample was CD8+ T cells from PBMCs. The receptors come from a human donor with Susac syndrome.

This chain links TRBV5-1 with TRBJ2-2, with D perhaps TRBD1 (6 bases). The V gene's germline CDR1 is SGHRS and CDR2 YFSETQ. This CDR3 has 16 residues. V was pared by 3 bases and J by 1 base, with 13 bases between. CDR3 sequence (DNA): TGCGCCAGCAGCTCCTTACAGGGTCGGAACACCGGGGAGCTGTTTTTT. This gives the protein CASSSLQGRNTGELFF.

This rearrangement joins TRBV7-3 to TRBJ2-2; no firm D call. V lost 4 bases and J lost 4, with 7 bases in between. The CDR3 totals 13 residues. CDR1 is SGHTA, CDR2 FQGTGA, per germline. CDR3 amino acids: CASSSLGTGELFF. CDR3 nucleotide sequence: TGTGCCAGCAGCTCCCTCGGCACCGGGGAGCTGTTTTTT.

The rearrangement links TRBV29-1 to TRBJ2-1; the match to TRBD2 covers 8 bases. In germline, CDR1 is SQVTM, CDR2 ANQGSEA. The J segment lost 2 bases and the V segment lost 4 bases, leaving 4 bases of the junction unmatched. This CDR3 has 14 amino acids. CDR3 amino acids: CSVVAGPTYNEQFF. Here the CDR3 DNA reads TGCAGCGTTGTAGCGGGGCCAACCTACAATGAGCAGTTCTTC.

J is TRBJ2-3 and V is TRBV10-3; 12 bases agree with TRBD1. Germline V gives CDR1 ENHRY, CDR2 SYGVKD. CDR3 length equals 16 residues. Unmatched junction bases numbered 4, after V lost 3 bases and J lost 3 bases. The CDR3 reads CAISDAGQGATDTQYF. DNA for the CDR3: TGTGCCATCAGTGACGCGGGACAGGGGGCGACAGATACGCAGTATTTT.

The chain recombines TRBV9 with TRBJ2-7; D not certain. Deletions cut 0 bases from V and 3 bases from J, with 10 bases between. Looked up from germline, CDR1 is SGDLS and CDR2 is YYNGEE. The CDR3 extends over 14 amino acids. Written as DNA, the CDR3 is TGTGCCAGCAGCGTAGATGTTGGCAGCTACGAGCAGTACTTC. Translated: CASSVDVGSYEQYF.

The rearrangement uses TRBV4-2 and TRBJ2-3, with 12 bases fitting TRBD2. The V segment lost 5 bases and the J segment 3 bases; nucleotides outside the gene matches: 3. CDR3 length: 15 residues. Germline V lookup: CDR1 LGHNA, CDR2 YNFKEQ. In DNA form, the CDR3 reads TGTGCCAGCAGCGAAGGGACTAGCGGGACAGATACGCAGTATTTT. Translating it yields CASSEGTSGTDTQYF.

The chain joins TRBV7-6 to TRBJ1-2; 7 bases fit TRBD1. The J segment lost 7 bases and the V segment lost 5 bases, leaving 10 bases of the junction unmatched. The CDR3 totals 14 residues. Germline lookup yields CDR1 SGHVS and CDR2 FNYEAQ. This CDR3 is CASSPGQDLVGYTF. The DNA for the CDR3 is TGTGCCAGCAGCCCCGGACAGGATTTAGTTGGCTACACCTTC. The full variable domain, completed using reference TRBV7-6 and TRBJ1-2, is GAGVSQSPRYKVTKRGQDVALRCDPISGHVSLYWYRQALGQGPEFLTYFNYEAQQDKSGLPNDRFSAERPEGSISTLTIQRTEQRDSAMYRCASSPGQDLVGYTFGSGTRLTVV.

This CDR3 is CASSVGTSGLHEQYF. The CDR3 nucleotides are TGTGCCAGCAGCGTTGGGACTAGCGGGCTCCACGAGCAGTACTTC. This chain connects TRBV7-2 to TRBJ2-7, with 12 bases lining up with TRBD2. Per germline, CDR1 SGHTA and CDR2 FQGNSA. The CDR3 is 15 residues long. Trimming at V came to 5 bases and at J to 5 bases, leaving 7 bases not matched to a gene.

The V call is TRBV3-1, the J call TRBJ1-1, with 7 nucleotides matching TRBD1. V shed 4 bases and J 4 bases; nucleotides not matched to a gene: 9. This CDR3 contains 15 residues. Germline V lookup: CDR1 LGHDT, CDR2 YNNKEL (reference sequence). The CDR3 DNA sequence: TGTGCCAGCAGCCGCCCCACGACAGGGAGCACTGAAGCTTTCTTT. Translation gives CASSRPTTGSTEAFF. Full variable domain (remainder filled in from reference TRBV3-1 and TRBJ1-1): DTAVSQTPKYLVTQMGNDKSIKCEQNLGHDTMYWYKQDSKKFLKIMFSYNNKELIINETVPNRFSPKSPDKAHLNLHINSLELGDSAVYFCASSRPTTGSTEAFFGQGTRLTVV.

The chain has TRBV7-9 and TRBJ2-5; TRBD2 matches 8 bases. Germline V CDR1 and CDR2: SEHNR, FQNEAQ (reference sequence). There are 15 residues in the CDR3. V dropped 4 bases and J dropped 5; count of bases not matched to a gene: 9. The CDR3 region is CASSSRPGGLETQYF. In nucleotides, the CDR3 is TGTGCCAGCAGCTCCCGCCCGGGGGGGCTGGAGACCCAGTACTTC.

The J gene is TRBJ1-1, the V gene TRBV30, with 7 nucleotides matching TRBD1. V lost 4 bases to trimming and J lost 0 bases; unmatched junction nucleotides: 14. CDR3 length equals 17 residues. Looked up from germline, CDR1 is GTSNPN and CDR2 is SVGIG (reference sequence). CDR3 coding DNA: TGTGCCTGGACGCAGGGGGTAGGTCGGCTGGTGAACACTGAAGCTTTCTTT. Translated: CAWTQGVGRLVNTEAFF.

This clonotype was seen a single time. The chain has TRBV6-1 and TRBJ2-3; 12 positions match TRBD2. CDR1 MNHNS and CDR2 SASEGT come from the germline V gene. This CDR3 contains 17 residues. With 10 bases clipped from V and 1 base from J, the junction kept 12 bases outside the gene matches. CDR3 DNA: TGTGCCACTAGCGGGAGGGGCCCTGGGAGGGGCACAGATACGCAGTATTTT. Residues: CATSGRGPGRGTDTQYF.

V gene TRBV4-2 combines with J gene TRBJ2-2, with no clear D. V was clipped by 1 base and J by 6 bases, with 15 bases between them. The germline CDR1 and CDR2 sequences are LGHNA and YNFKEQ. The CDR3 loop spans 16 amino acids. CDR3 residues: CASSQGTRLLAGELFF. As DNA, the CDR3 is TGTGCCAGCAGCCAAGGGACGAGGTTGCTGGCCGGGGAGCTGTTTTTT.

The chain has TRBV19 and TRBJ2-3, with TRBD1 matching 7 bases. The trim removed 5 bases at V and 5 bases at J, leaving 4 bases unmatched. The CDR3 sequence is 13 residues long. Per the germline V gene, CDR1 is LNHDA and CDR2 is SQIVND (reference sequence). For the CDR3, the DNA is TGTGCCAGTAGTGCCCGACAGGGAGATACGCAGTATTTT. Amino acids: CASSARQGDTQYF. Full variable domain (outside the CDR3, taken from reference TRBV19 and TRBJ2-3): DGGITQSPKYLFRKEGQNVTLSCEQNLNHDAMYWYRQDPGQGLRLIYYSQIVNDFQKGDIAEGYSVSREKKESFPLTVTSAQKNPTAFYLCASSARQGDTQYFGPGTRLTVL.

The chain carries TRBV4-1 and TRBJ2-3; 11 positions agree with TRBD1. Unmatched junction bases numbered 5, after V lost 6 bases and J lost 3 bases. The CDR3 runs 15 residues. Germline V gene sequence: CDR1 MGHRA, CDR2 YSYEKL. CDR3 sequence: CASRRTGGRTDTQYF. CDR3 sequence (DNA): TGCGCCAGCAGGAGGACAGGGGGCCGAACAGATACGCAGTATTTT.

The chain uses TRBV7-9 and TRBJ1-2; D uncertain. V was clipped by 5 bases and J by 6 bases, with 13 bases between them. The CDR3 spans 13 residues. Per germline, CDR1 SEHNR and CDR2 FQNEAQ (reference sequence). The CDR3 DNA reads TGTGCCAGCAGCCTCGGTGCCATCCATGGCTACACCTTC. Its translation: CASSLGAIHGYTF. The entire variable domain, with the rest obtained from reference TRBV7-9 and TRBJ1-2, is as follows: DTGVSQNPRHKITKRGQNVTFRCDPISEHNRLYWYRQTLGQGPEFLTYFQNEAQLEKSRLLSDRFSAERPKGSFSTLEIQRTEQGDSAMYLCASSLGAIHGYTFGSGTRLTVV.